The rows below give T cell receptor beta chains drawn from one sample of a study of blood T cell repertoires in COVID-19. TCRdb keeps only in-frame clones here, not all; method: immunoSEQ multiplex PCR. This sample yields approximately 150,000 clones, of which roughly 84% are seen a single time; 4.8% belongs to the top ten. The source material was peripheral blood. All receptors come from a human donor in a cohort sampled during active COVID-19. CDR3s include the opening cysteine and the closing phenylalanine or tryptophan. Each record gives: V gene, J gene, clone size, D gene, CDR3 DNA, CDR3 protein. A D gene is named only where the DNA matches it firmly. Where a row states a size, it is once, few, many or the class of an expanded clone; other rows omit it.

TRBV5-4,TRBJ1-4,-,-,TGTGCCAGCACCCCACGGCCAGGGCAGCATGAAAAACTGTTTTTT,CASTPRPGQHEKLFF
TRBV6-4,TRBJ2-5,-,-,TGTGCCAGCAGTGCTAAGAACCAAGAGACCCAGTACTTC,CASSAKNQETQYF
TRBV28,TRBJ1-2,once,TRBD1,TGTGCCAGCCGTGCAGGGGGCTATGGCTACACCTTC,CASRAGGYGYTF
TRBV5-4,TRBJ1-2,many,-,TGTGCCAGCAGCGCTCCTCTACAAGTAGGGGATGGCTACACCTTC,CASSAPLQVGDGYTF
TRBV19,TRBJ1-1,-,TRBD1,TGTGCCAGTAGTATAAACAGGGGCACTGAAGCTTTCTTT,CASSINRGTEAFF
TRBV9,TRBJ1-3,few,-,TGTGCCAGCAGCGTAGGGAGGTACAGGGCTGGAAACACCATATATTTT,CASSVGRYRAGNTIYF
TRBV25-1,TRBJ2-1,-,TRBD2,TGTGCCAGCAGTTGGGGGGAGGGACCGCCTTACAATGAGCAGTTCTTC,CASSWGEGPPYNEQFF
TRBV6-6,TRBJ1-1,-,-,TGTGCCAGCAGTTACCCCCAGGACACTGAAGCTTTCTTT,CASSYPQDTEAFF
TRBV7-3,TRBJ2-7,once,-,TGTGCCAGCAGTTATAGCGGAGTCTACGAGCAGTACTTC,CASSYSGVYEQYF
TRBV2,TRBJ1-1,-,TRBD1,TGTGCCAGCAGATCAGAGGGGGCCGAAGCTTTCTTT,CASRSEGAEAFF
TRBV7-9,TRBJ2-3,-,TRBD1,TGTGCCAGCAGCTCAGTCAGGGGGATGGAAGATACGCAGTATTTT,CASSSVRGMEDTQYF
TRBV11-3,TRBJ1-1,-,TRBD1,TGTGCCAGCAGCTTAGGGCCGGGACAGGGGGCGAGAGCGAACACTGAAGCTTTCTTT,CASSLGPGQGARANTEAFF
TRBV9,TRBJ2-1,-,TRBD2,TGTGCCAGCAGCGCCTCACTAGCGGGGCGTTACAATGAGCAGTTCTTC,CASSASLAGRYNEQFF
TRBV19,TRBJ2-7,-,TRBD2,TGTGCCAGTACGGCGGGACTAGACGCCTACGAGCAGTACTTC,CASTAGLDAYEQYF
TRBV28,TRBJ2-7,-,-,TGTGCCAGCCAAACCAGCTACGAGCAGTACTTC,CASQTSYEQYF
TRBV30,TRBJ1-6,-,TRBD1,TGTGCCTGGAGACAGGGGAAAGGCTCCTATAATTCACCCCTCCACTTT,CAWRQGKGSYNSPLHF
TRBV5-6,TRBJ1-5,-,TRBD1,TGTGCCAGCAGCCCGACAGGGGACAATCAGCCCCAGCATTTT,CASSPTGDNQPQHF
TRBV5-3,TRBJ2-1,-,-,TGTGCCAGAAGCCCTACCCTGTCTTGGTTCTTC,CARSPTLSWFF
TRBV5-1,TRBJ2-5,-,-,TGCGCCAGCAGCGGACACGACCAAGAGACCCAGTACTTC,CASSGHDQETQYF
TRBV27,TRBJ1-2,-,-,TGTGCCAGCAGTTTATCTTCTAGGAATGGCTACACCTTC,CASSLSSRNGYTF
TRBV7-9,TRBJ2-7,-,-,TGTGCCAGCAGCCTGGGGGGGCCCTACGAGCAGTACTTC,CASSLGGPYEQYF
TRBV13,TRBJ2-3,-,TRBD2,TGTGCCAGCAGCTACGGACGTAGCGGGGGGGCCGCAGATACGCAGTATTTT,CASSYGRSGGAADTQYF
TRBV12-5,TRBJ2-2,-,-,TGTGCTAGTGGGGGACGGGGGGCGGAAAACACCGGGGAGCTGTTTTTT,CASGGRGAENTGELFF
TRBV11-2,TRBJ1-2,-,-,TGTGCCAGCAGCTTAGACCAGGGAGGTGGCTACACCTTC,CASSLDQGGGYTF
TRBV5-4,TRBJ1-4,-,-,TGTGCCAGCAGCCAAGACCCGGGGGCAACTAATGAAAAACTGTTTTTT,CASSQDPGATNEKLFF
TRBV7-9,TRBJ2-2,-,TRBD1,TGTGCCAGCAGCTTAGACCCGGGACAGGGAAACACCGGGGAGCTGTTTTTT,CASSLDPGQGNTGELFF
TRBV19,TRBJ2-3,-,TRBD1,TGTGCCAGTAGTACCGGACAGGGTTTCATGACAGATACGCAGTATTTT,CASSTGQGFMTDTQYF
TRBV18,TRBJ1-1,-,-,TGTGCCAGCTCACCAATGGGGCCCGCTGAAGCTTTCTTT,CASSPMGPAEAFF
TRBV6-5,TRBJ1-1,once,-,TGTGCCAGCAAAATGACAGCCGTGAACACTGAAGCTTTCTTT,CASKMTAVNTEAFF
TRBV2,TRBJ1-4,once,-,TGTGCCAGCAGTGATGTAGTGGTTTTGCGGGATGAAAAACTGTTTTTT,CASSDVVVLRDEKLFF
TRBV6-2/TRBV6-3,TRBJ2-3,once,TRBD2,TGTGCCAGCAGGTACGACACCCTCCTAGCGGGGTCAGATACGCAGTATTTT,CASRYDTLLAGSDTQYF
TRBV5-1,TRBJ1-2,-,TRBD1,TGCGCCAGCAGTCTTGGGACAGGGGGCAATCTTATCTATGGCTACACCTTC,CASSLGTGGNLIYGYTF
TRBV10-3,TRBJ1-1,many,-,TGTGCCATCAGTGCGGAGGGAGACACTGAAGCTTTCTTT,CAISAEGDTEAFF
TRBV7-2,TRBJ2-4,-,TRBD1,TGTGCCAGCAGCCCGGGGGACAGGGAGGTAAACATTCAGTACTTC,CASSPGDREVNIQYF
TRBV9,TRBJ2-2,-,TRBD2,TGTGCCAGCAGCGTGGCGCTAGCGGGGGTGAACACCGGGGAGCTGTTTTTT,CASSVALAGVNTGELFF
TRBV9,TRBJ1-4,-,TRBD1,TGTGCCAGCAGCTCCTCCGGGACAGACAATGAAAAACTGTTTTTT,CASSSSGTDNEKLFF
TRBV2,TRBJ2-3,-,-,TGTGCCAGCAGGGAAAGCGGGACAGATACGCAGTATTTT,CASRESGTDTQYF
TRBV11-1,TRBJ2-4,-,TRBD2,TGTGCCAGCAGCCACCGGGCTAGCGGGGGACAGGACATTCAGTACTTC,CASSHRASGGQDIQYF
TRBV9,TRBJ1-1,-,-,TGTGCCAGCAGCGTAGTGGGTCGGAGGGGCTGCACTGAAGCTTTCTTT,CASSVVGRRGCTEAFF
TRBV6-5,TRBJ2-3,-,-,TGTGCCAGTCGGGACACGGGTTCGGATACGCAGTATTTT,CASRDTGSDTQYF
TRBV29-1,TRBJ2-5,-,-,TGCAGCGCACACCCCGGGGCGGGACAAGAGACCCAGTACTTC,CSAHPGAGQETQYF
TRBV7-2,TRBJ2-1,-,TRBD2,TGTGCCAGCAGTAGAGAGCCTAGCGGGACCCAATACAATGAGCAGTTCTTC,CASSREPSGTQYNEQFF